Below, 2 T cell receptor beta chains from the same sample are listed, as sequenced in a study of cytomegalovirus exposure and HLA in healthy donors. The PCR used 60 Vbeta and 13 Jbeta primers. The data were produced by immunoSEQ multiplex PCR, yet TCRdb's version contains in-frame clones alone and is incomplete. The data show approximately 150,000 clones, with around 80% seen just once and about 3.4% held by the top ten. The sample was PBMCs. The receptors shown here come from a man in his late teens or twenties in good health and CMV-seropositive.

This rearrangement joins TRBV5-4 to TRBJ2-3; D gene unclear. Germline CDR1 SGHNT, CDR2 YYREEE (reference sequence). This CDR3 spans 13 amino acids. V lost 3 bases, J lost 6 bases, and 11 bases lay in between. For the CDR3, the DNA is TGTGCCAGCAGCTCTTACGAGCTCGATACGCAGTATTTT. This encodes CASSSYELDTQYF.

J is TRBJ2-2 and V is TRBV2; TRBD1 might be the D (5 bases). The CDR3 loop spans 15 amino acids. Trimming removed 7 bases from V and 2 bases from J, with 14 bases in between. From germline, CDR1 is SNHLY and CDR2 FYNNEI. CDR3 coding DNA: TGTGCCAGCAATTCGAGACAGACAAACACCGGGGAGCTGTTTTTT. Translation: CASNSRQTNTGELFF.